These T cell receptor beta chains were read from a single sample in a study of blood T cell repertoires in COVID-19. The data were produced by immunoSEQ multiplex PCR, yet TCRdb's version contains in-frame clones alone and is incomplete. The repertoire includes roughly 500,000 clones, approximately 83% of them detected once, and approximately 3% sits in the top ten. The sequencing sample was made of peripheral blood. The receptor set was obtained from a human donor in a cohort sampled during active COVID-19. The CDR3 runs from the conserved cysteine through the conserved F or W. D genes are given only for firm matches. The size entry is marked missing in some rows and otherwise reads once, few, many or a size class.

j_call d_call v_call clone_size cdr3_nt cdr3_aa
TRBJ1-1 TRBD1 TRBV5-6 NA TGTGCCAGCAGCCATTTCTACAGGGGTACAATTGAAGCTTTCTTT CASSHFYRGTIEAFF
TRBJ2-1 TRBD1 TRBV15 few TGTGCCACCATAGGCCGGGACAGGGGGCGCTCGACACACAATGAGCAGTTCTTC CATIGRDRGRSTHNEQFF
TRBJ1-5 NA TRBV4-1 NA TGCGCCAGCAGCCTCCTTGGGGGGGGAGTTTCAAAACAGCCCCAGCATTTT CASSLLGGGVSKQPQHF
TRBJ2-7 TRBD2 TRBV3-1/TRBV3-2 NA TGTGCCAGCAGCTCCTTTAGCGGGTCCTCCTACGAGCAGTACTTC CASSSFSGSSYEQYF
TRBJ1-2 NA TRBV4-1 NA TGCGCCAGCAGCCAAGAACAGTCTAACTATGGCTACACCTTC CASSQEQSNYGYTF
TRBJ2-7 TRBD2 TRBV4-3 NA TGCGCCAGCAGCCAAGTCAGCGGGAGCGCCTACGAGCAGTACTTC CASSQVSGSAYEQYF
TRBJ1-1 NA TRBV10-3 NA TGTGCCATCAGTGAGGCGGTCTCGCCGAACACTGAAGCTTTCTTT CAISEAVSPNTEAFF
TRBJ1-5 NA TRBV19 NA TGTGCCAGTAGTCTTAGCAGGGGCGATCAGCCCCAGCATTTT CASSLSRGDQPQHF
TRBJ1-4 NA TRBV30 NA TGTGCCTCCATATTTGGCCCTAATGAAAAACTGTTTTTT CASIFGPNEKLFF
TRBJ2-2 TRBD2 TRBV28 NA TGTGCCAGCAGCCCAACCTTGACTAGCGGGAGGGCCGGGGAGCTGTTTTTT CASSPTLTSGRAGELFF
TRBJ2-2 TRBD2 TRBV5-1 NA TGCGCCAGCAAGACTAGCGCCAAGGTTTCGGCCGGGGAGCTGTTTTTT CASKTSAKVSAGELFF
TRBJ2-2 TRBD2 TRBV7-3 NA TGTGCCAGCAGCTTTAGCGGGAGAGGAGGCGGGGAGCTGTTTTTT CASSFSGRGGGELFF
TRBJ1-6 NA TRBV6-4 NA TGTGCCAGCAGGACGAAGTACCTAAGGAGCTCCTATAATTCACCCCTCCACTTT CASRTKYLRSSYNSPLHF
TRBJ2-1 NA TRBV27 NA TGTGCCAGCCGCCGGTTGTCCAGCGTGGTACATGAGCAGTTCTTC CASRRLSSVVHEQFF
TRBJ1-2 TRBD1 TRBV3-1/TRBV3-2 NA TGTGCCAGCAGCCATCTAACCGGGACAGGGATCTATGGCTACACCTTC CASSHLTGTGIYGYTF
TRBJ1-1 NA TRBV19 NA TGTGCCAGTAGTATAGATGAGATCCACACTGAAGCTTTCTTT CASSIDEIHTEAFF
TRBJ2-5 NA TRBV7-3 NA TGTGCCAGCAGTAGGCTAGCCCAAGAGACCCAGTACTTC CASSRLAQETQYF
TRBJ1-2 NA TRBV5-1 NA TGCGCCAGCAGCTTGAACGGGAATGGCTACACCTTC CASSLNGNGYTF
TRBJ2-7 TRBD2 TRBV6-2/TRBV6-3 NA TGTGCCAGCAGTTATAGCGGGAGGGCCTACGAGCAGTACTTC CASSYSGRAYEQYF
TRBJ2-7 TRBD1 TRBV30 NA TGTGCCTGGAGTTACAGGGGCCAGGGCGAGCAGTACTTC CAWSYRGQGEQYF
TRBJ2-5 NA TRBV28 NA TGTGCCAGCAAGGGGGTGGAGACCCAGTACTTC CASKGVETQYF
TRBJ1-2 NA TRBV5-1 NA TGCGCCAGCAGCGTTGAGTGGGCTGATTATGGCTACACCTTC CASSVEWADYGYTF
TRBJ2-1 NA TRBV7-8 NA TGTGCCAGCAGTTTAGGGAGCAGGGTCAATGAGCAGTTCTTC CASSLGSRVNEQFF
TRBJ1-2 NA TRBV3-1/TRBV3-2 NA TGTGCCAGCAGCCAGCTGACAGCGTCGGGCTACACCTTC CASSQLTASGYTF
TRBJ2-1 NA TRBV3-1/TRBV3-2 NA TGTGCCAGCAGCCATCGGAGGGCCAGGAGGGATGAGCAGTTCTTC CASSHRRARRDEQFF
TRBJ1-2 NA TRBV24-1 NA TGTGCCACCAGTGATGCGGACTGGAGCGGCTACACCTTC CATSDADWSGYTF
TRBJ2-3 TRBD2 TRBV19 NA TGTGCCAGTAGTCGGACTAGCGGGAGGGTAACGCAGTATTTT CASSRTSGRVTQYF
TRBJ1-2 NA TRBV20-1 NA TGCAGTGCTAGAGGTCATCAAGGCTACACCTTC CSARGHQGYTF
TRBJ2-5 NA TRBV7-9 NA TGTGCCAGCAGTAGACAACCCAGGACCCAGTACTTC CASSRQPRTQYF
TRBJ2-3 TRBD1 TRBV23-1 NA TGCGCCAGCAGTCAGGAACAGGGGAGCAGCACAGATACGCAGTATTTT CASSQEQGSSTDTQYF
TRBJ1-1 NA TRBV6-5 NA TGTGCCAGCAGTTCTCCCAGGGAACTCACTGAAGCTTTCTTT CASSSPRELTEAFF
TRBJ2-7 TRBD1 TRBV9 NA TGTGCCAGCACCCGAGGCGACAGGGCGTACTACGAGCAGTACTTC CASTRGDRAYYEQYF